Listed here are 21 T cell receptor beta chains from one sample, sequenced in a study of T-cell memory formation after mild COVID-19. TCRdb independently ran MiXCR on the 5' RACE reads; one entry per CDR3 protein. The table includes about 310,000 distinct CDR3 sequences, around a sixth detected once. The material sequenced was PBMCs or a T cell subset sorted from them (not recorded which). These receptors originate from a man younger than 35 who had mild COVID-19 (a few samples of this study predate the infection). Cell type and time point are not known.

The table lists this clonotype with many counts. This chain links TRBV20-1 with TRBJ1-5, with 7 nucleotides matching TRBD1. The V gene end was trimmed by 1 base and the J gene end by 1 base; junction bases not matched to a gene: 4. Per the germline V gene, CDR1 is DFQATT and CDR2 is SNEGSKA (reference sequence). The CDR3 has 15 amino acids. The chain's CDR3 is CSARGQGGSNQPQHF. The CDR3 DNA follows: TGCAGTGCTAGAGGACAGGGCGGGAGCAATCAGCCCCAGCATTTT.

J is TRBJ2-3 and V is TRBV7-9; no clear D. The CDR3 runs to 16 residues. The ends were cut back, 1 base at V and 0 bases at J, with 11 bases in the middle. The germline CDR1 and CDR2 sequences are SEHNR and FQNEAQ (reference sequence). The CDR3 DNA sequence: TGTGCCAGCAGCTTAGGGCGCGTCGGTAGCACAGATACGCAGTATTTT. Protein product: CASSLGRVGSTDTQYF.

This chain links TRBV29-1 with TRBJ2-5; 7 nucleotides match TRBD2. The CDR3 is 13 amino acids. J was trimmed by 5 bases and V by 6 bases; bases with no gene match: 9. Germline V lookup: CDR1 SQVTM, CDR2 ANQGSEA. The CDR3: CSVAYTSEETQYF. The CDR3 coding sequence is TGCAGCGTCGCTTACACTAGCGAGGAGACCCAGTACTTC.

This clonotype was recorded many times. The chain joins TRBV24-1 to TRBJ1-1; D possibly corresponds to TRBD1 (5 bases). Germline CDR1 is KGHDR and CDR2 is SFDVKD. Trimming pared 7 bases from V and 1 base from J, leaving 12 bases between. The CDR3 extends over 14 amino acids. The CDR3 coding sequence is TGTGCCACCAGGGGCACCGGGGGGAACACTGAAGCTTTCTTT. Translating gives CATRGTGGNTEAFF.

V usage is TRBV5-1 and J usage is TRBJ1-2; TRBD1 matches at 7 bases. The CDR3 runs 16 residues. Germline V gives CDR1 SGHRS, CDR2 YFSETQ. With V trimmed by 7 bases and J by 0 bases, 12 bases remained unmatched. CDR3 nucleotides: TGCGCCAGCGCGGAACAGGGGACTCGAGCTAACTATGGCTACACCTTC. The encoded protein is CASAEQGTRANYGYTF.

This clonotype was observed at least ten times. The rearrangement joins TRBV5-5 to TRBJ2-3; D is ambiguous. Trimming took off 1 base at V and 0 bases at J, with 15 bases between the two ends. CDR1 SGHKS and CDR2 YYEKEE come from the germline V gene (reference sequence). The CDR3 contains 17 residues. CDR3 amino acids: CASSLRLGALSTDTQYF. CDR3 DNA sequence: TGTGCCAGCAGCTTGCGGCTTGGCGCCCTCAGCACAGATACGCAGTATTTT.

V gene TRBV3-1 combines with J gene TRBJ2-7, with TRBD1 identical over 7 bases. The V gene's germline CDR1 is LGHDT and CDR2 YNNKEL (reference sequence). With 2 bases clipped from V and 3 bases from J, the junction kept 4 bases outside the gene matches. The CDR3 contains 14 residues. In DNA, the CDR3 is TGTGCCAGCAGCCAATACAGGGGCCGCTACGAGCAGTACTTC. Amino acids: CASSQYRGRYEQYF.

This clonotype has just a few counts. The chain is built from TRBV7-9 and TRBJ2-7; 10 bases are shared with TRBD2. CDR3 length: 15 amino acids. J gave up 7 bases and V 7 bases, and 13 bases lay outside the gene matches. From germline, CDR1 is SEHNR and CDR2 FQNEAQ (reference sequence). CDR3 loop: CASTPLLLAGFEQYF. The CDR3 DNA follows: TGTGCCAGCACCCCCCTACTACTAGCGGGGTTTGAGCAGTACTTC. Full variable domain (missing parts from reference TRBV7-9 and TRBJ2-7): DTGVSQNPRHKITKRGQNVTFRCDPISEHNRLYWYRQTLGQGPEFLTYFQNEAQLEKSRLLSDRFSAERPKGSFSTLEIQRTEQGDSAMYLCASTPLLLAGFEQYFGPGTRLTVT.

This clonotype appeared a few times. The CDR3 DNA follows: TGCGCCAGCAGCTATCAGGGCCTTAGCCACGAGCAGTACTTC. Translation: CASSYQGLSHEQYF. The chain carries TRBV5-1 and TRBJ2-7; tentatively, D is TRBD1 (5 bases). Germline CDR1 SGHRS, CDR2 YFSETQ. The CDR3 runs 14 residues. V lost 3 bases and J lost 5, with 15 bases in between.

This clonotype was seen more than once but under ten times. This CDR3 is CASSRQSSYNEQFF. The CDR3 region has the DNA TGTGCCAGCAGTAGGCAGAGCTCCTACAATGAGCAGTTCTTC. The chain carries TRBV9 and TRBJ2-1; D gene ambiguous. The CDR3 length is 14 residues. CDR1 is SGDLS, CDR2 YYNGEE, per germline. V shed 5 bases and J shed 0 bases, with 9 bases lying between them.

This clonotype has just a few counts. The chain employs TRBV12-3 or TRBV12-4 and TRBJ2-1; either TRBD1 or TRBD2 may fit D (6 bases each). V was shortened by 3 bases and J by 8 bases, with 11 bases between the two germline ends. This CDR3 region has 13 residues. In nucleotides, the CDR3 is TGTGCCAGCAGTTTGTGGGGGGCCGATGAGCAGTTCTTC. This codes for CASSLWGADEQFF.

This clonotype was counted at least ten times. The CDR3 sequence: CASSLIQDTDTQYF. The CDR3 DNA reads as TGTGCCAGCAGCCTGATCCAGGACACAGATACGCAGTATTTT. The chain links TRBV7-9 to TRBJ2-3; the D is unclear. This CDR3 is built from 14 residues. The germline V gene encodes CDR1 SEHNR and CDR2 FQNEAQ (reference sequence). The V end lost 5 bases, the J end lost 2 bases, and 11 bases lay between the germline ends.

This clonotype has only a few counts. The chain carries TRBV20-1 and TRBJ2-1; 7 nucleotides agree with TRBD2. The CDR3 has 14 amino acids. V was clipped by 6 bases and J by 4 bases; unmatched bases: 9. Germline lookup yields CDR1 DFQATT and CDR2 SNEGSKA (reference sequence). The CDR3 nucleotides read TGCAGTGCCGCAAGCGGGATGCCTTACAATGAGCAGTTCTTC. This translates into CSAASGMPYNEQFF.

The CDR3 loop reads CASSLVGSQPQHF. The CDR3 nucleotides are TGTGCCAGCAGCTTAGTAGGTTCTCAGCCCCAGCATTTT. J is TRBJ1-5 and V is TRBV7-9, with unresolved D. This CDR3 contains 13 residues. CDR1 SEHNR and CDR2 FQNEAQ come from the germline V gene (reference sequence). V was pared by 1 base and J by 6 bases, with 7 bases between.

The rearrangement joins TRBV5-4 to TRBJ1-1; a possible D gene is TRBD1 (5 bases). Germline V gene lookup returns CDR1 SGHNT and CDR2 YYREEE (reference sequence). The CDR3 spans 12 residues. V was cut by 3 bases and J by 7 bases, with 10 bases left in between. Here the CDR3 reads CASSSGRDEAFF. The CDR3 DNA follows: TGTGCCAGCAGCTCGGGACGGGATGAAGCTTTCTTT.

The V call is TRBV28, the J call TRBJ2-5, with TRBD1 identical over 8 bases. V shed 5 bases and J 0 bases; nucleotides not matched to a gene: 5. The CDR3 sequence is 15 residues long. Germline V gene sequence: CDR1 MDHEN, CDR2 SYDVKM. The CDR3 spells CASSRRDRYQETQYF. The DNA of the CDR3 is TGTGCCAGCAGTCGAAGGGACAGGTACCAAGAGACCCAGTACTTC.

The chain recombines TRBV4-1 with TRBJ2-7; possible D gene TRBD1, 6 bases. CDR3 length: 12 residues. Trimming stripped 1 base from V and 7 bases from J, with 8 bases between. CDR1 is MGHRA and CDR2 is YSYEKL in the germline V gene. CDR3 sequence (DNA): TGCGCCAGCAGCCAAGTGAGGGGGGAGCAGTACTTC. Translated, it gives CASSQVRGEQYF.

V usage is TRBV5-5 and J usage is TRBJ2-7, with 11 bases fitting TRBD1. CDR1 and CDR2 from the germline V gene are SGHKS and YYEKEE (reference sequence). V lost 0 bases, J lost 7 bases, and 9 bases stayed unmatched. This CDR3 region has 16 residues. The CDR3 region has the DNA TGTGCCAGCAGCTTGGCCGCTGGACAGGGGGCGCGGGAGCAGTACTTC. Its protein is CASSLAAGQGAREQYF. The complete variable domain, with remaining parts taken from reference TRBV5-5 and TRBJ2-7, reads DAGVTQSPTHLIKTRGQQVTLRCSPISGHKSVSWYQQVLGQGPQFIFQYYEKEERGRGNFPDRFSARQFPNYSSELNVNALLLGDSALYLCASSLAAGQGAREQYFGPGTRLTVT.

The CDR3 sequence is CASGPLPDRGRVLNTEAFF. CDR3 nucleotide sequence: TGTGCTAGTGGTCCACTTCCCGACAGGGGACGTGTTTTAAACACTGAAGCTTTCTTT. The rearrangement uses TRBV12-5 and TRBJ1-1, with 8 bases that match TRBD1. V shed 5 bases and J 2 bases; nucleotides not matched to a gene: 19. This CDR3 is built from 19 residues. Germline CDR1 reads LGHNT; CDR2 reads FRNRAP.

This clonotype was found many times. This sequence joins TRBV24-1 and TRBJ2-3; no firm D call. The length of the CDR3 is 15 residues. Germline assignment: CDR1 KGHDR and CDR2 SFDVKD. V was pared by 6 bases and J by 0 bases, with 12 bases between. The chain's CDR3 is CATSRALDSTDTQYF. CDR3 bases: TGTGCCACCAGTCGAGCCCTCGATAGCACAGATACGCAGTATTTT.

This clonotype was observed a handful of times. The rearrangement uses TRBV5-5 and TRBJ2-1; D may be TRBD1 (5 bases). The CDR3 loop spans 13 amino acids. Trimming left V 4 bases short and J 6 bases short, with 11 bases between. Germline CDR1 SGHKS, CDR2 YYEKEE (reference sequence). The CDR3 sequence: CASSGRVSNEQFF. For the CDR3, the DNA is TGTGCCAGCAGCGGCAGGGTGAGCAATGAGCAGTTCTTC.